In this sample, the clone carrying this TCR beta chain turned up a few times. Gene names are mouse gene names. The read finishes 1 residue shy of the CDR3 end, and the germline J gene is used to complete it. This sample is drawn from a study of tissue T cells after allogeneic stem cell transplantation. The repertoire was sequenced with immunoSEQ multiplex PCR; TCRdb's copy has only in-frame clones and lacks some. The sample includes some 3,000 clones, around 45% of them seen just once. The V segment lost 0 bases and the J segment 3 bases; nucleotides outside the gene matches: 4. CDR3 size: 14 residues. Per germline, CDR1 GKSSPN and CDR2 SITVG. This sample's time point: mouse harvest day 14 after allogeneic transplant. Mouse grafts combined 10^7 T-cell-depleted bone marrow cells with 10^6 splenic CD5+ T cells. Tissues came from B6→BALB/c major-mismatch GVHD mice at day 7 or 14.

The specimen sequenced was gut tissue. The clonotype originates from a female BALB/c mouse given C57BL/6 T cells with graft-versus-host disease after an allogeneic hematopoietic cell transplant. The chain uses TRBV31 and TRBJ2-7; 8 nucleotides line up with TRBD2. The CDR3 bases that were read are TGTGCCTGGAGTCTAGCTGGGGGGCACTATGAACAGTAC. Translating it yields CAWSLAGGHYEQY. The entire CDR3 is CAWSLAGGHYEQYF.